These 22 T cell receptor beta chains were sequenced from one sample in a study of OX40 agonist ivuxolimab in advanced cancers. Library construction relied on the immunoSEQ multiplex PCR assay. In TCRdb, the immuneACCESS table is reduced to in-frame sequences with V and J assigned. These tables do not hold every clone; where another copy was compared, an unresolved V gene accounts for under half, and the others remain unexplained. The sample includes about 80,000 clones, with roughly 81% observed a single time. 20% to 25% of the sample rests with the top ten. The sample here was CD4+ or CD8+ T cells sorted from blood, taken in a trial of the OX40 agonist ivuxolimab. The receptors here all came from an adult with an advanced solid tumor such as melanoma, head and neck, liver or kidney cancer.

The gene calls are TRBV5-1 and TRBJ2-1, with 15 bases identical to TRBD2. The junction had 13 bases not matched to a gene; V was cut back by 3 bases and J by 3 bases. Germline V CDR1 and CDR2: SGHRS, YFSETQ. The CDR3 runs to 20 residues. The CDR3 loop is CASSSAPGLAGGPLYNEQFF. The CDR3 bases are TGCGCCAGCAGCTCCGCCCCCGGACTAGCGGGAGGGCCCCTCTACAATGAGCAGTTCTTC.

V is TRBV19 and J is TRBJ1-4, with D possibly TRBD1 on 5 matching bases. This CDR3 is built from 12 residues. Trimming removed 0 bases at V and 11 bases at J, with 7 bases between. Germline-derived CDR1 and CDR2 are LNHDA and SQIVND (reference sequence). CDR3 nucleotides: TGTGCCAGTAGTATAGAGGGGGGTAAACTGTTTTTT. Translated: CASSIEGGKLFF.

This chain joins TRBV28 and TRBJ1-5, with D possibly being TRBD1 (6 bases). The length of the CDR3 is 13 residues. V lost 7 bases, J lost 9 bases, and 16 bases lay in between. The germline V gene has CDR1 MDHEN and CDR2 SYDVKM. The CDR3 is CASTGQLSGPQHF. The CDR3, as DNA: TGTGCCAGCACCGGACAGCTTTCAGGGCCCCAGCATTTT. Complete variable domain (other parts from reference TRBV28 and TRBJ1-5): DVKVTQSSRYLVKRTGEKVFLECVQDMDHENMFWYRQDPGLGLRLIYFSYDVKMKEKGDIPEGYSVSREKKERFSLILESASTNQTSMYLCASTGQLSGPQHFGDGTRLSIL.

V and J are TRBV5-4 and TRBJ2-3; perhaps D is TRBD1 or TRBD2 (6 bases each). Germline V CDR1 and CDR2: SGHNT, YYREEE (reference sequence). The CDR3 length is 14 residues. Between the trimmed V and J ends, which lost 4 bases and 7 bases, there was a span of 16 bases. CDR3 sequence reads: CASSRGGQRNTQYF. In nucleotides, the CDR3 is TGTGCCAGCAGCCGTGGGGGGCAACGGAATACGCAGTATTTT.

The chain combines TRBV9 with TRBJ2-3, with D perhaps TRBD2 (5 bases). V lost 0 bases to trimming and J lost 3 bases, with 8 bases between them. This CDR3 contains 14 residues. The germline gives CDR1 SGDLS, CDR2 YYNGEE. CDR3 sequence (DNA): TGTGCCAGCAGCGTAGACGGGAATACAGATACGCAGTATTTT. It encodes CASSVDGNTDTQYF. Complete variable domain (other parts from reference TRBV9 and TRBJ2-3): DSGVTQTPKHLITATGQRVTLRCSPRSGDLSVYWYQQSLDQGLQFLIQYYNGEERAKGNILERFSAQQFPDLHSELNLSSLELGDSALYFCASSVDGNTDTQYFGPGTRLTVL.

The CDR3 DNA sequence: TGTGCCAGCAACCGACTCTCCTGGGACCTCTATGGCTACACCTTC. As protein: CASNRLSWDLYGYTF. This chain uses TRBV11-2 with TRBJ1-2, with D perhaps matching TRBD1 (5 bases). CDR1 SGHAT and CDR2 FQNNGV come from the germline V gene. CDR3 length: 15 amino acids. V lost 7 bases, J lost 4 bases, and 19 bases lay in between. Looking up the rest from reference TRBV11-2 and TRBJ1-2 gives the full variable domain: EAGVAQSPRYKIIEKRQSVAFWCNPISGHATLYWYQQILGQGPKLLIQFQNNGVVDDSQLPKDRFSAERLKGVDSTLKIQPAKLEDSAVYLCASNRLSWDLYGYTFGSGTRLTVV.

The chain links TRBV28 to TRBJ1-2; no reliable D call. Looked up from germline, CDR1 is MDHEN and CDR2 is SYDVKM. Trimming pared 7 bases from V and 4 bases from J, leaving 19 bases between. The length of the CDR3 is 15 residues. The CDR3 DNA is TGTGCCAGCATGGTTGGGCCTGACGGACTCTATGGCTACACCTTC. Translated, it gives CASMVGPDGLYGYTF.

This clone was detected only once. The J gene is TRBJ1-1, the V gene TRBV5-6; D uncertain. The CDR3 runs to 13 residues. Between the trimmed V and J ends, which lost 4 bases and 2 bases, there was a span of 9 bases. CDR1 is SGHDT, CDR2 YYEEEE, per germline. CDR3 residues: CASSLRPNTEAFF. Written as DNA, the CDR3 is TGTGCCAGCAGCCTACGACCTAACACTGAAGCTTTCTTT. Looking up the rest from reference TRBV5-6 and TRBJ1-1 gives the full variable domain: DAGVTQSPTHLIKTRGQQVTLRCSPKSGHDTVSWYQQALGQGPQFIFQYYEEEERQRGNFPDRFSGHQFPNYSSELNVNALLLGDSALYLCASSLRPNTEAFFGQGTRLTVV.

V is TRBV28 and J is TRBJ1-2; 10 bases agree with TRBD1. In germline, CDR1 is MDHEN, CDR2 SYDVKM. With V trimmed by 4 bases and J by 8 bases, 4 bases remained unmatched. The CDR3 contains 13 residues. The CDR3 region is CASSSGQGWGYTF. DNA of the CDR3: TGTGCCAGCAGTTCGGGACAGGGGTGGGGCTACACCTTC.

This chain connects TRBV5-1 to TRBJ2-3; D could derive from TRBD1 or TRBD2 (6 bases each). V lost 0 bases, J lost 0 bases, and 14 bases lay in between. Per the germline V gene, CDR1 is SGHRS and CDR2 is YFSETQ. This CDR3 is built from 17 residues. CDR3 nucleotide sequence: TGCGCCAGCAGCTTGGCTATCGGGGGCCCAAGCACAGATACGCAGTATTTT. Translation: CASSLAIGGPSTDTQYF.

This clone appeared a single time. The chain links TRBV5-1 to TRBJ1-2; 10 positions agree with TRBD1. Germline CDR1 reads SGHRS; CDR2 reads YFSETQ. CDR3 size: 14 residues. V was pared by 3 bases and J by 6 bases, with 5 bases of the junction left unmatched. The CDR3 spells CASSWDRGVNGYTF. DNA for the CDR3: TGCGCCAGCAGCTGGGACAGGGGAGTTAATGGCTACACCTTC. The entire variable domain, with the rest obtained from reference TRBV5-1 and TRBJ1-2, is as follows: KAGVTQTPRYLIKTRGQQVTLSCSPISGHRSVSWYQQTPGQGLQFLFEYFSETQRNKGNFPGRFSGRQFSNSRSEMNVSTLELGDSALYLCASSWDRGVNGYTFGSGTRLTVV.

V and J are TRBV5-4 and TRBJ2-7; 9 nucleotides align to TRBD2. V was clipped by 3 bases and J by 3 bases; unmatched bases: 7. Germline CDR1 is SGHNT and CDR2 is YYREEE (reference sequence). The CDR3 has 15 residues. The CDR3 sequence is CASSSSGRFGYEQYF. The CDR3, as DNA: TGTGCCAGCAGCTCCAGCGGGAGGTTCGGCTACGAGCAGTACTTC.

The V call is TRBV7-9, the J call TRBJ1-1; D is undetermined. This CDR3 is built from 15 residues. Germline V gene sequence: CDR1 SEHNR, CDR2 FQNEAQ (reference sequence). V was cut by 5 bases and J by 1 base, with 14 bases left in between. The CDR3 region is CASSLHPSANTEAFF. In DNA form, the CDR3 reads TGTGCCAGCAGCCTGCATCCCTCAGCGAACACTGAAGCTTTCTTT.

The J gene is TRBJ1-2, the V gene TRBV28; D is unclear. Germline lookup yields CDR1 MDHEN and CDR2 SYDVKM. The CDR3 is 11 residues long. Trimming removed 6 bases from V and 4 bases from J, with 6 bases in between. In DNA, the CDR3 is TGTGCCAGCAGATTGGCCTATGGCTACACCTTC. This codes for CASRLAYGYTF.

This clone was recorded once. V is TRBV7-2 and J is TRBJ1-5; D gene unclear. CDR1 and CDR2 from the germline V gene are SGHTA and FQGNSA. This CDR3 has 13 amino acids. Trimming took 5 bases from V and 1 from J, leaving 6 bases between them. The DNA of the CDR3 is TGTGCCAGCAGCCCCACAAGCAATCAGCCCCAGCATTTT. Protein sequence: CASSPTSNQPQHF.

The chain's CDR3 is CASSESGIGGDTQYF. The DNA for the CDR3 is TGTGCCAGCAGTGAATCAGGGATCGGCGGAGATACGCAGTATTTT. V gene TRBV25-1 combines with J gene TRBJ2-3; weak D call: TRBD1 (5 bases). The CDR3 runs 15 residues. Per the germline V gene, CDR1 is MGHDK and CDR2 is SYGVNS. V lost 1 base and J lost 5, with 13 bases in between. Drawing the rest from reference TRBV25-1 and TRBJ2-3, the complete variable domain is EADIYQTPRYLVIGTGKKITLECSQTMGHDKMYWYQQDPGMELHLIHYSYGVNSTEKGDLSSESTVSRIRTEHFPLTLESARPSHTSQYLCASSESGIGGDTQYFGPGTRLTVL.

V is TRBV30 and J is TRBJ1-6, with 7 bases matching TRBD1. Germline V gene sequence: CDR1 GTSNPN, CDR2 SVGIG (reference sequence). The CDR3 is 14 residues long. Trimming cost V 3 bases and J 5 bases; bases outside gene matches: 4. CDR3 DNA sequence: TGTGCCTGGAGCGAGGGACAGAATAATTCACCCCTCCACTTT. Translating gives CAWSEGQNNSPLHF. The whole variable domain, remainder taken from reference TRBV30 and TRBJ1-6, is SQTIHQWPATLVQPVGSPLSLECTVEGTSNPNLYWYRQAAGRGLQLLFYSVGIGQISSEVPQNLSASRPQDRQFILSSKKLLLSDSGFYLCAWSEGQNNSPLHFGNGTRLTVT.

Only one count was recorded for this clone. This chain connects TRBV18 to TRBJ2-7, with D perhaps being TRBD1 or TRBD2 (5 bases each). The CDR3 is 16 amino acids. Germline CDR1 is KGHSH and CDR2 is LQKENI. Trimming shortened V by 3 bases and J by 1 base, and 16 bases separated the two germline ends. CDR3 amino acids: CASSPTSGGGSYEQYF. The CDR3 nucleotides read TGTGCCAGCTCACCTACCTCCGGTGGGGGTTCCTACGAGCAGTACTTC.

V usage is TRBV7-8 and J usage is TRBJ2-3; 8 bases match TRBD2. The CDR3 sequence is 16 residues long. Germline loops: CDR1 SGHVS, CDR2 FQNEAQ. Unmatched junction bases numbered 11, after V lost 5 bases and J lost 4 bases. The CDR3 nucleotides read TGTGCCAGCAGCCCTGGGACTAGACAGTACGCAGATACGCAGTATTTT. Translated: CASSPGTRQYADTQYF.

This sequence joins TRBV5-1 and TRBJ1-2; D is unclear. The CDR3 loop spans 14 amino acids. V lost 4 bases, J lost 4 bases, and 14 bases lay in between. The germline V gene encodes CDR1 SGHRS and CDR2 YFSETQ. The CDR3 nucleotides read TGCGCCAGCAGCCCTGGGCAGGCGTTCTATGGCTACACCTTC. Amino acids: CASSPGQAFYGYTF.

The chain links TRBV5-1 to TRBJ1-1; tentatively, D is TRBD1 (5 bases). The germline V gene has CDR1 SGHRS and CDR2 YFSETQ. The CDR3 loop spans 16 amino acids. Trimming stripped 1 base from V and 2 bases from J, with 15 bases between. Written as DNA, the CDR3 is TGCGCCAGCAGCTTGAGCGGGCGGGGGATTAACACTGAAGCTTTCTTT. Translating it yields CASSLSGRGINTEAFF.

The rearrangement links TRBV15 to TRBJ1-5; D is perhaps TRBD1 (5 bases). V was cut by 1 base and J by 7 bases, with 11 bases left in between. CDR3 length equals 14 residues. Looked up from germline, CDR1 is LNHNV and CDR2 is YYDKDF (reference sequence). CDR3 nucleotides: TGTGCCACCAGCAGAGCAGGGTCGGGGCAGCCCCAGCATTTT. Translation: CATSRAGSGQPQHF.